These 15 T cell receptor beta chains originate from one sample sequenced in a study of vaccination effects on CD4 cells after COVID-19. Their antigens are not known. The authors isolated CD4+ T cells after around nine days of culture. The participants, recipients of two vaccine doses, got either BNT162b2 or mRNA-1273. The method was immunoSEQ multiplex PCR; TCRdb's version includes in-frame clones alone and lacks a portion of them. The sample records approximately 61,000 clones, about four fifths being singletons. This sample comprised CD4+ T cells from PBMCs cultured without peptide, obtained after COVID-19 vaccination. The receptor source for this set is a human donor who received a COVID-19 vaccine.

This clone occurred a few times. The gene calls are TRBV3-1 (or the pseudogene TRBV3-2) and TRBJ2-3; D may be TRBD1 (5 bases). Germline CDR1 is LGHDT and CDR2 is YNNKEL (reference sequence). V was pared by 1 base and J by 4 bases, with 15 bases between. The length of the CDR3 is 16 residues. CDR3 DNA sequence: TGTGCCAGCAGCCAAGCCCCAGGGCTTAAGGCAGATACGCAGTATTTT. Amino acid sequence: CASSQAPGLKADTQYF.

The rearrangement uses TRBV5-1 and TRBJ1-3; TRBD1 aligns across 8 bases. The CDR3 runs 16 residues. After removal of 4 bases from V and 3 bases from J, the junction contained 9 bases not matched to a gene. CDR1 and CDR2 from the germline V gene are SGHRS and YFSETQ. The CDR3 sequence: CASSTAPGGYGNTIYF. CDR3 DNA: TGCGCCAGCAGCACCGCCCCAGGGGGCTATGGAAACACCATATATTTT.

The chain has TRBV7-8 and TRBJ1-5; the D gene is possibly TRBD1 (6 bases). The CDR3 totals 17 residues. V was trimmed by 2 bases and J by 2 bases, leaving 16 bases between them. In germline, CDR1 is SGHVS, CDR2 FQNEAQ. The CDR3: CASSLRRAGEGNQPQHF. CDR3 coding DNA: TGTGCCAGCAGCTTAAGGAGAGCAGGGGAGGGCAATCAGCCCCAGCATTTT.

The chain joins TRBV7-2 to TRBJ2-1; TRBD2 matches at 15 bases. The CDR3 runs to 17 residues. Germline values: CDR1 SGHTA, CDR2 FQGNSA. V trimming: 2 bases; J trimming: 6 bases; junction bases outside the gene matches: 5. The CDR3 loop is CASSLSRTSGRANEQFF. CDR3 DNA: TGTGCCAGCAGCTTATCAAGGACTAGCGGGAGGGCCAATGAGCAGTTCTTC.

The chain has TRBV12-3 or TRBV12-4 and TRBJ1-2; D is ambiguous. The V end was cut by 1 base, the J end by 3 bases, with 6 bases between. This CDR3 region has 13 residues. The CDR3 DNA follows: TGTGCCAGCAGTTTAGAGTCCTACTATGGCTACACCTTC. Amino acid sequence: CASSLESYYGYTF.

The CDR3 spells CASSPGGLTIEQFF. The CDR3 DNA reads as TGTGCCAGCTCACCGGGGGGACTTACAATTGAGCAGTTCTTC. The V gene is TRBV18, the J gene TRBJ2-1; a possible D gene is TRBD2 (6 bases). Germline V gene sequence: CDR1 KGHSH, CDR2 LQKENI. Trimming left V 3 bases short and J 9 bases short, with 15 bases between. This CDR3 is 14 amino acids long.

The chain uses TRBV7-9 and TRBJ1-1; 9 bases line up with TRBD1. V was clipped by 1 base and J by 0 bases; unmatched bases: 6. This CDR3 contains 17 residues. Germline lookup yields CDR1 SEHNR and CDR2 FQNEAQ (reference sequence). Here the CDR3 DNA reads TGTGCCAGCAGCTTAGGGACCGGGACAGGGATGAACACTGAAGCTTTCTTT. Translating gives CASSLGTGTGMNTEAFF.

The rearrangement uses TRBV27 and TRBJ2-2; 11 bases are a match to TRBD2. The CDR3 runs to 18 residues. V lost 7 bases and J lost 0; bases outside the gene matches: 10. In germline, CDR1 is MNHEY, CDR2 SMNVEV (reference sequence). In nucleotides, the CDR3 is TGTGCCAGCAAGGGGACTAGCGGATTCTCCGCGAACACCGGGGAGCTGTTTTTT. Translation: CASKGTSGFSANTGELFF.

The table lists this clone with a count of one. The chain recombines TRBV15 with TRBJ2-1; the match to TRBD2 covers 9 bases. The ends lost 5 bases at V and 12 bases at J; junction bases unmatched: 17. Per germline, CDR1 LNHNV and CDR2 YYDKDF (reference sequence). This CDR3 has 16 residues. This CDR3 is CATSRGGGHLGLGQFF. The CDR3 DNA sequence: TGTGCCACCAGCCGCGGGGGGGGACACCTCGGCCTAGGGCAGTTCTTC.

The rearrangement links TRBV9 to TRBJ1-6, with D uncertain. V gave up 6 bases and J gave up 6 bases, with 10 bases separating them. There are 13 residues in the CDR3. The germline CDR1 and CDR2 sequences are SGDLS and YYNGEE. The CDR3 here is CASNRAPNSPLHF. The CDR3 region has the DNA TGTGCCAGCAATAGGGCCCCTAATTCACCCCTCCACTTT.

The chain carries TRBV30 and TRBJ2-1, with D perhaps given as TRBD1 or TRBD2 (5 bases each). Trimming shortened V by 2 bases and J by 12 bases, and 8 bases separated the two germline ends. CDR3 length: 10 amino acids. Per germline, CDR1 GTSNPN and CDR2 SVGIG (reference sequence). CDR3 sequence (DNA): TGTGCCTGGAGTACCGGGGCGCAGTTCTTC. Its protein product is CAWSTGAQFF.

The CDR3 reads CASSMGTGNPYEQYF. The CDR3 DNA sequence: TGTGCCAGTAGTATGGGGACAGGGAATCCCTACGAGCAGTACTTC. The chain combines TRBV19 with TRBJ2-7; 9 nucleotides agree with TRBD1. This CDR3 contains 15 residues. Germline V gene sequence: CDR1 LNHDA, CDR2 SQIVND (reference sequence). The trim removed 3 bases at V and 2 bases at J, leaving 5 bases unmatched.

The chain combines TRBV27 with TRBJ1-6; 7 bases are a match to TRBD1. CDR3 length: 17 residues. The V segment lost 6 bases and the J segment 0 bases; nucleotides outside the gene matches: 8. Looked up from germline, CDR1 is MNHEY and CDR2 is SMNVEV (reference sequence). The CDR3 sequence is CASRELDRNSYNSPLHF. CDR3 bases: TGTGCCAGCAGAGAACTGGACAGGAACTCCTATAATTCACCCCTCCACTTT.

This clone has just a few counts. CDR3 sequence (DNA): TGTGCCAGCAGCTTAGAGGGGGCAGCTAACTATGGCTACACCTTC. Its protein product is CASSLEGAANYGYTF. The gene calls are TRBV11-2 and TRBJ1-2; D is perhaps TRBD1 (6 bases). The germline V gene has CDR1 SGHAT and CDR2 FQNNGV. This CDR3 has 15 amino acids. V dropped 0 bases and J dropped 0 bases, with 8 bases sitting between them.

This clone was counted between two and nine times. The CDR3 DNA is TGTGCCAGCAGTTTATCCGGGGGCTACGAGCAGTACTTC. This gives the protein CASSLSGGYEQYF. The rearrangement joins TRBV27 to TRBJ2-7, with D maybe TRBD2 (6 bases). Trimming cost V 0 bases and J 3 bases, with 6 bases left between them. Looked up from germline, CDR1 is MNHEY and CDR2 is SMNVEV (reference sequence). This CDR3 is built from 13 residues.